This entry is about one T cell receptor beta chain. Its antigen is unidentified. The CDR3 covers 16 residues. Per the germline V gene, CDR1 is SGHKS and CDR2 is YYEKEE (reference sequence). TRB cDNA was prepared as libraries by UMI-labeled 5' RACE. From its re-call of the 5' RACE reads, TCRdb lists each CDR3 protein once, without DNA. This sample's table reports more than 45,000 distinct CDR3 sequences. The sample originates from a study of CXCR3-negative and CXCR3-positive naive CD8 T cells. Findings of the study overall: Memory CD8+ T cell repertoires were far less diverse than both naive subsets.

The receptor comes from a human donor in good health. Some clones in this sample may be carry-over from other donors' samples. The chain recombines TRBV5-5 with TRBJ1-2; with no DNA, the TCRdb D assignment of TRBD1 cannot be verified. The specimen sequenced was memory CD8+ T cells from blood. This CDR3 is CASSPGQGRSIYGYTF.